A selection of T cell receptor beta chains follows, all from one sample in a study of blood T cell repertoires in COVID-19. Assay: immunoSEQ multiplex PCR; the TCRdb copy retains only in-frame clones and omits some. This table holds under 200,000 clones, roughly 88% found once. Sequencing used PBMCs or T cells enriched from blood (not recorded which). The receptors were sampled from a woman aged 55-69 years who had recovered from COVID-19. Each CDR3 is given with its conserved first and last residue. D genes are given only for firm matches. Clone size is given for some rows only: seen once, a few or many times, or a class if the clone is expanded.

len | j_gene | d_gene | v_gene | abundance | CDR3aa | CDR3nt
13 | TRBJ1-2 | TRBD1 | TRBV9 | once | CASSVTGGAGYTF | TGTGCCAGCAGCGTAACAGGGGGCGCAGGCTACACCTTC
13 | TRBJ2-3 | NA | TRBV5-1 | NA | CASSPRRGDTQYF | TGCGCCAGCAGCCCCCGGAGAGGAGATACGCAGTATTTT
14 | TRBJ2-7 | NA | TRBV14 | NA | CASSQVTGSNEQYF | TGTGCCAGCAGCCAAGTTACCGGGAGCAACGAGCAGTACTTC
15 | TRBJ2-2 | NA | TRBV5-1 | NA | CASRTGSQNTGELFF | TGCGCCAGCAGAACAGGGTCACAGAACACCGGGGAGCTGTTTTTT
15 | TRBJ1-1 | NA | TRBV5-4 | once | CASTPRFTGNTEAFF | TGTGCCAGCACCCCGCGATTTACCGGGAACACTGAAGCTTTCTTT
17 | TRBJ2-1 | NA | TRBV28 | NA | CASSPLDRGSRYNEQFF | TGTGCCAGCAGTCCCCTTGATCGGGGTAGCCGCTACAATGAGCAGTTCTTC
13 | TRBJ2-5 | NA | TRBV19 | NA | CASSRALEETQYF | TGTGCCAGTAGTAGAGCGTTGGAAGAGACCCAGTACTTC
15 | TRBJ2-1 | TRBD2 | TRBV28 | NA | CASSSSSGSYNEQFF | TGTGCCAGCAGTTCTTCTAGCGGGTCCTACAATGAGCAGTTCTTC
14 | TRBJ1-2 | TRBD1 | TRBV28 | NA | CASSPPQGANGYTF | TGTGCCAGCAGTCCCCCGCAGGGGGCGAATGGCTACACCTTC
14 | TRBJ1-6 | TRBD1 | TRBV19 | NA | CASSVTGANSPLHF | TGTGCCAGTAGTGTAACAGGGGCGAATTCACCCCTCCACTTT
15 | TRBJ1-2 | TRBD1 | TRBV19 | once | CASSILAGGIYGYTF | TGTGCCAGTAGTATTTTGGCAGGGGGAATCTATGGCTACACCTTC
12 | TRBJ1-2 | NA | TRBV27 | few | CASSTTGYGYTF | TGTGCCAGCAGTACGACAGGCTATGGCTACACCTTC
15 | TRBJ2-1 | TRBD2 | TRBV3-1/TRBV3-2 | NA | CASSYSGGGYNEQFF | TGTGCCAGCAGCTATAGCGGGGGGGGATACAATGAGCAGTTCTTC
15 | TRBJ2-3 | NA | TRBV7-2 | NA | CASSLDRDSTDTQYF | TGTGCCAGCAGCTTAGACAGGGACAGCACAGATACGCAGTATTTT
14 | TRBJ1-1 | NA | TRBV3-1/TRBV3-2 | NA | CASSQQQANTEAFF | TGTGCCAGCAGCCAACAACAGGCGAACACTGAAGCTTTCTTT
20 | TRBJ2-7 | TRBD1 | TRBV3-1/TRBV3-2 | NA | CASSPRPRAVVGGQSYEQYF | TGTGCCAGCAGCCCCCGACCTAGGGCCGTGGTAGGGGGCCAGTCCTACGAGCAGTACTTC
16 | TRBJ1-6 | NA | TRBV9 | NA | CASSVGSPTMNSPLHF | TGTGCCAGCAGCGTAGGTAGCCCGACCATGAATTCACCCCTCCACTTT
17 | TRBJ1-2 | TRBD1 | TRBV11-2 | NA | CASSLGGTGDFNYGYTF | TGTGCCAGCAGCTTAGGAGGGACAGGGGACTTTAACTATGGCTACACCTTC
16 | TRBJ2-3 | TRBD1 | TRBV18 | NA | CASSPYRTGISDTQYF | TGTGCCAGCTCACCATACAGGACAGGGATCTCAGATACGCAGTATTTT
13 | TRBJ1-1 | NA | TRBV6-1 | NA | CASSEGLNTEAFF | TGTGCCAGCAGTGAGGGGCTGAACACTGAAGCTTTCTTT
15 | TRBJ1-6 | TRBD1 | TRBV6-5 | NA | CASRPPGTGYSPLHF | TGTGCCAGCAGGCCCCCTGGGACAGGGTATTCACCCCTCCACTTT
14 | TRBJ1-6 | TRBD1 | TRBV10-2 | NA | CASRGQGDNSPLHF | TGCGCCAGCAGAGGACAGGGCGATAATTCACCCCTCCACTTT
17 | TRBJ1-5 | NA | TRBV19 | once | CATTPSPGQLLNQPQHF | TGTGCCACCACGCCCTCGCCGGGACAACTCCTTAATCAGCCCCAGCATTTT
13 | TRBJ1-5 | NA | TRBV30 | NA | CAWGQNSNQPQHF | TGTGCCTGGGGACAGAATAGCAATCAGCCCCAGCATTTT
14 | TRBJ2-1 | NA | TRBV18 | few | CASSPSHTYNEQFF | TGTGCCAGCTCACCGTCGCACACCTACAATGAGCAGTTCTTC
16 | TRBJ2-7 | TRBD1 | TRBV7-9 | few | CASSPTGTGDFYEQYF | TGTGCCAGCAGCCCAACCGGGACAGGGGATTTCTACGAGCAGTACTTC